Each of the 20 T cell receptor beta chains below was sequenced from the same sample in a study of blood T cells in healthy people across ages. Alongside a J-beta primer mix, a sample-barcoded 5' primer served in a second PCR lasting about 7 to 12 cycles. TCRdb called the 5' RACE reads again in MiXCR, with one record for every CDR3 protein. The sample records about 1.4 million distinct CDR3 sequences, approximately 59% being singletons. What was sequenced was blood. Every receptor here comes from a man aged 18 to 30 in good health.

This clonotype has just a few counts. The chain is built from TRBV25-1 and TRBJ2-7; 9 positions agree with TRBD1. The CDR3 has 15 residues. V trimming: 4 bases; J trimming: 4 bases; junction bases outside the gene matches: 8. The germline V gene has CDR1 MGHDK and CDR2 SYGVNS. The CDR3 DNA follows: TGTGCCAGCAGTGCTACAGGGGGCGATTCTTACGAGCAGTACTTC. It translates to CASSATGGDSYEQYF.

This clonotype was observed a handful of times. The rearrangement uses TRBV4-3 and TRBJ2-1; D gene unclear. CDR1 is LGHNA and CDR2 is YSLEER in the germline V gene. The ends were cut back, 0 bases at V and 8 bases at J, with 11 bases in the middle. CDR3 length equals 14 residues. In DNA, the CDR3 is TGCGCCAGCAGCCAAGATCTGGGTCATGATGAGCAGTTCTTC. Encoded protein: CASSQDLGHDEQFF.

This clonotype was detected a few times. The J gene is TRBJ2-7, the V gene TRBV6-6, with D perhaps matching TRBD2 (5 bases). Deletions cut 4 bases from V and 0 bases from J, with 13 bases between. The CDR3 contains 15 residues. Germline V gene data show CDR1 as MNHNY and CDR2 as SVGAGI (reference sequence). The CDR3 coding sequence is TGTGCCAGCAGTTCCATTCCGGGGAACTCCTACGAGCAGTACTTC. It specifies CASSSIPGNSYEQYF.

J is TRBJ2-7 and V is TRBV4-1; a weak D match, TRBD2 (6 bases). Germline assignment: CDR1 MGHRA and CDR2 YSYEKL. This CDR3 is built from 13 residues. The V and J ends lost 0 bases and 10 bases respectively, with 13 bases between them. CDR3 DNA sequence: TGCGCCAGCAGCCAAGAAGGCTGGAGGGACCAGTACTTC. Translated, it gives CASSQEGWRDQYF.

This clonotype was seen a few times. The CDR3 DNA reads TGTGCCAGCAGCTCTCTAGGTGTGCGGGGAGATACGCAGTATTTT. Translation: CASSSLGVRGDTQYF. The rearrangement links TRBV11-2 to TRBJ2-3; D perhaps matches TRBD2 (6 bases). This CDR3 comprises 15 residues. With 4 bases removed from V and 5 bases from J, the gap between germline ends came to 16 bases. Germline V lookup: CDR1 SGHAT, CDR2 FQNNGV.

This clonotype was observed a handful of times. This chain joins TRBV12-3 or TRBV12-4 and TRBJ1-6, with D unresolved. CDR3 size: 14 residues. V shed 7 bases and J shed 6 bases, with 13 bases lying between them. The CDR3: CASTPVGPNSPLHF. The DNA of the CDR3 is TGTGCCAGCACCCCGGTCGGGCCTAATTCACCCCTCCACTTT.

V and J are TRBV12-3 or TRBV12-4 and TRBJ2-1; D not certain. Trimming took 0 bases from V and 3 from J, leaving 6 bases between them. The CDR3 runs to 14 residues. CDR3 DNA: TGTGCCAGCAGTTTAGCGGAGTTCTACAATGAGCAGTTCTTC. Translating it yields CASSLAEFYNEQFF.

The J gene is TRBJ1-2, the V gene TRBV20-1; no reliable D call. Germline lookup yields CDR1 DFQATT and CDR2 SNEGSKA (reference sequence). This CDR3 is 13 amino acids long. V shed 7 bases and J shed 4 bases, with 16 bases lying between them. The CDR3 is CSVLEGDSYGYTF. DNA for the CDR3: TGCAGTGTGCTGGAGGGAGACTCCTATGGCTACACCTTC.

This clonotype has a handful of counts. The J gene is TRBJ2-4, the V gene TRBV4-1, with a tentative D call TRBD1 (6 bases). Germline V lookup: CDR1 MGHRA, CDR2 YSYEKL. V lost 3 bases and J lost 2, with 8 bases in between. The CDR3 is 14 residues long. In DNA form, the CDR3 reads TGCGCCAGCAGCCACACAGGGACCAAAAACATTCAGTACTTC. This sequence encodes CASSHTGTKNIQYF.

The V gene is TRBV4-3, the J gene TRBJ2-1, with D possibly matching TRBD2 (6 bases). CDR1 LGHNA and CDR2 YSLEER come from the germline V gene. V dropped 0 bases and J dropped 7 bases, with 10 bases sitting between them. The CDR3 is made up of 14 amino acids. The CDR3 protein is CASSQEGLQNEQFF. The CDR3 DNA follows: TGCGCCAGCAGCCAAGAGGGACTTCAGAATGAGCAGTTCTTC.

The V and J genes are TRBV20-1 and TRBJ2-7; 10 nucleotides align to TRBD2. Trimming at V came to 3 bases and at J to 2 bases, leaving 19 bases not matched to a gene. This CDR3 has 19 amino acids. The germline gives CDR1 DFQATT, CDR2 SNEGSKA (reference sequence). CDR3 residues: CSASMGSSPSGGLAYEQYF. DNA of the CDR3: TGCAGTGCTAGTATGGGGTCCTCACCTAGCGGGGGTCTAGCCTACGAGCAGTACTTC.

In the case of this clonotype: Mismatch with germline at one junction end may stem from a read error. V gene TRBV12-3 or TRBV12-4 combines with J gene TRBJ2-6; a weak D match, TRBD2 (6 bases). This CDR3 contains 14 residues. CDR3 nucleotides: TGTGCCAGCAGTCTAGGGACTGGGGCCAACGTCCAGACTTTC. Protein product: CASSLGTGANVQTF.

The V call is TRBV20-1, the J call TRBJ2-7; possible D gene TRBD2, 6 bases. This CDR3 spans 12 amino acids. Trimming cost V 3 bases and J 5 bases, with 11 bases left between them. Germline V gene sequence: CDR1 DFQATT, CDR2 SNEGSKA (reference sequence). CDR3 residues: CSASAGMDEQYF. The DNA of the CDR3 is TGCAGTGCTAGTGCGGGGATGGACGAGCAGTACTTC.

In this sample, this clonotype turned up a few times. The V gene is TRBV29-1, the J gene TRBJ1-2; D remains ambiguous. Germline values: CDR1 SQVTM, CDR2 ANQGSEA. Trimming pared 4 bases from V and 5 bases from J, leaving 17 bases between. The length of the CDR3 is 14 residues. The CDR3 here is CSVGPDPKGYGYTF. Written as DNA, the CDR3 is TGCAGCGTTGGTCCAGACCCGAAGGGTTATGGCTACACCTTC.

This sequence joins TRBV7-9 and TRBJ2-5, with 7 bases fitting TRBD2. The end of the DNA is better explained by TRBJ2-7, so the J call may be wrong. Germline CDR1 SEHNR, CDR2 FQNEAQ (reference sequence). This CDR3 is built from 17 residues. The CDR3 coding sequence is TGTGCCAGCAGCTCTCCTGTAGGAAAAAGCGGGATCCACGAGCAGTACTTC. This codes for CASSSPVGKSGIHEQYF.

This chain joins TRBV12-3 or TRBV12-4 and TRBJ2-1; 7 nucleotides align to TRBD2. The CDR3 has 18 amino acids. The V and J ends lost 0 bases and 0 bases, in that order; junction bases with no gene match: 8. CDR3 in DNA: TGTGCCAGCAGTTTAGCGTTGCCTAGCGGAGTCTCCTACAATGAGCAGTTCTTC. Its translation is CASSLALPSGVSYNEQFF.

This chain joins TRBV6-1 and TRBJ2-1, with 13 nucleotides matching TRBD2. Germline V CDR1 and CDR2: MNHNS, SASEGT. The CDR3 extends over 16 amino acids. J was trimmed by 6 bases and V by 6 bases; bases with no gene match: 8. CDR3 loop: CASSPTGLAGSNEQFF. In nucleotides, the CDR3 is TGTGCCAGCAGCCCTACGGGACTAGCGGGGAGCAATGAGCAGTTCTTC.

J is TRBJ2-7 and V is TRBV4-1; TRBD2 aligns across 8 bases. The CDR3 is 13 amino acids. The germline CDR1 and CDR2 sequences are MGHRA and YSYEKL. J lost 6 bases, V lost 1 base, and 2 bases had no gene match. The CDR3 protein is CASSQVGGGEQYF. The CDR3 DNA is TGCGCCAGCAGCCAAGTCGGGGGGGGCGAGCAGTACTTC.

The chain joins TRBV25-1 to TRBJ1-2; D is undetermined. The germline gives CDR1 MGHDK, CDR2 SYGVNS. CDR3 length: 12 residues. V was cut by 3 bases and J by 7 bases, with 9 bases left in between. The CDR3 bases are TGTGCCAGCAGTGACCTCGGACGTGGCTACACCTTC. Protein product: CASSDLGRGYTF.

This clonotype appeared a few times. The rearrangement joins TRBV7-8 to TRBJ2-7, with 9 nucleotides matching TRBD1. CDR1 and CDR2 (germline): SGHVS, FQNEAQ. The V gene end was trimmed by 6 bases and the J gene end by 6 bases; junction bases not matched to a gene: 9. The CDR3 length is 14 residues. The CDR3 nucleotides are TGTGCCAGCAGATTCCCGGGACAGGGAGGCGAGCAGTACTTC. Amino acids: CASRFPGQGGEQYF.